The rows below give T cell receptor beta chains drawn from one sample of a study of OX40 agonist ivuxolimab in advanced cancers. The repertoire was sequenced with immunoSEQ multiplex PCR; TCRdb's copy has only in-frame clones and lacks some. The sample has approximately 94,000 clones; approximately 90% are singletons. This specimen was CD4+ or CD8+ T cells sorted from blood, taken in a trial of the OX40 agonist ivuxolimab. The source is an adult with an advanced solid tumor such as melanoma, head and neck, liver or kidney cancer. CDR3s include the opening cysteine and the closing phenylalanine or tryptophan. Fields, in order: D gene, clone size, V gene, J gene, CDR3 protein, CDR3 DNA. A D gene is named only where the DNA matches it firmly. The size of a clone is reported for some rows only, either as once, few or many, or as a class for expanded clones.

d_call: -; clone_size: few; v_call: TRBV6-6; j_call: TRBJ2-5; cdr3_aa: CASTGAETQYF; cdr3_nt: TGTGCCAGCACAGGGGCGGAGACCCAGTACTTC
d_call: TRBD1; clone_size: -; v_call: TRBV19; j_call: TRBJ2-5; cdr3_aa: CASSIGGTDSQETQYF; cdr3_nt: TGTGCCAGTAGTATAGGGGGGACAGATTCCCAAGAGACCCAGTACTTC
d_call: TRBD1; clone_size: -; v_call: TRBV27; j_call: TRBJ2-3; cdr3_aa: CASSPDLRQGNTDTQYF; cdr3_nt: TGTGCCAGCAGTCCCGACCTCCGACAGGGTAACACAGATACGCAGTATTTT
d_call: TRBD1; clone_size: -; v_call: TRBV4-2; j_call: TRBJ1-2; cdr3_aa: CASSQNTGTGYGYTF; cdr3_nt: TGTGCCAGCAGCCAAAACACAGGGACAGGCTATGGCTACACCTTC
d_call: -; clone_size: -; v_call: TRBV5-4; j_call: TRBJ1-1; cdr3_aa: CASSPFDTDTEAFF; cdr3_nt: TGTGCCAGCAGCCCTTTCGACACAGACACTGAAGCTTTCTTT
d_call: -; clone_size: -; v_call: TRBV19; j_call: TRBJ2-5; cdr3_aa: CASSGTETQYF; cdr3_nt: TGTGCCAGTAGTGGGACAGAGACCCAGTACTTC
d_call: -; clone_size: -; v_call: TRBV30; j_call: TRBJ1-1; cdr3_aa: CAWSGWSGGSKTEAFF; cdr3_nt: TGTGCCTGGAGTGGGTGGAGTGGGGGCTCGAAAACTGAAGCTTTCTTT
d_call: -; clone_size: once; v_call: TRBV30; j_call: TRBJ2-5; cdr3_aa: CAWRGSSGQETQYF; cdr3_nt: TGTGCCTGGAGGGGAAGTAGCGGTCAAGAGACCCAGTACTTC
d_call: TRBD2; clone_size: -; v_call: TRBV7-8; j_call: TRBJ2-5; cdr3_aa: CASRSLRGRGETQYF; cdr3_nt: TGTGCCAGCAGATCCCTGCGGGGGAGGGGAGAGACCCAGTACTTC
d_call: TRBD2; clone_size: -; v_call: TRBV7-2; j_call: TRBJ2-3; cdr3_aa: CASSLLAGTDTQYF; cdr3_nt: TGTGCCAGCAGCTTACTAGCGGGCACAGATACGCAGTATTTT
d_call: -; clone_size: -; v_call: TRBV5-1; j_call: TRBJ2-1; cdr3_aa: CASSPGGNNEQFF; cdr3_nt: TGCGCCAGCAGCCCCGGAGGAAACAATGAGCAGTTCTTC
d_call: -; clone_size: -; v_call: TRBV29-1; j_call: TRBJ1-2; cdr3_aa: CSVARGNYGYTF; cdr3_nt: TGCAGCGTTGCTAGAGGGAACTATGGCTACACCTTC
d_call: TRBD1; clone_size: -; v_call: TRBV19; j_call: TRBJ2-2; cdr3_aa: CASSTTGGTGELFF; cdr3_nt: TGTGCCAGTAGCACGACAGGGGGAACCGGGGAGCTGTTTTTT
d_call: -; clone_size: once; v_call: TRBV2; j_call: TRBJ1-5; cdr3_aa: CASSYRLWDQPQHF; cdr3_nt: TGTGCCAGCAGTTACAGGCTTTGGGATCAGCCCCAGCATTTT
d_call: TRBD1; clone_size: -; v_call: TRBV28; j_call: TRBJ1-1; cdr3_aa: CASSADRFQLNTEAFF; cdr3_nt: TGTGCCAGCAGTGCGGACAGGTTCCAACTTAACACTGAAGCTTTCTTT
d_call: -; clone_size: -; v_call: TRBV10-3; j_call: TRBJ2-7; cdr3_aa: CAISVDFLSEQYF; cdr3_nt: TGTGCCATCAGTGTAGACTTTCTCTCCGAGCAGTACTTC
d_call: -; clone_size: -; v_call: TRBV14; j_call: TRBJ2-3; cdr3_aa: CASSQRMVKFSTDTQYF; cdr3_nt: TGTGCCAGCAGCCAAAGAATGGTCAAATTTAGCACAGATACGCAGTATTTT
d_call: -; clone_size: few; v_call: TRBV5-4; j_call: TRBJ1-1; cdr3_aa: CASSFRSSEAFF; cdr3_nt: TGTGCCAGCAGCTTTAGGTCGTCTGAAGCTTTCTTT
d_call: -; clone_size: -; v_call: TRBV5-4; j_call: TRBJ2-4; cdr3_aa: CASSPSTSRGIQYF; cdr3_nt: TGTGCCAGCAGCCCTTCCACTAGCCGGGGCATTCAGTACTTC
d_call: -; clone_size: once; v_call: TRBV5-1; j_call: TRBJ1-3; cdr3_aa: CASSFQGPGNTIYF; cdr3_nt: TGCGCCAGCAGCTTCCAGGGGCCGGGAAACACCATATATTTT
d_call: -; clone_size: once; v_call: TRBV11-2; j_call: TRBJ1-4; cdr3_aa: CASSGLGGTNEKLFF; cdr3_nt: TGTGCCAGCAGCGGCCTGGGGGGAACGAATGAAAAACTGTTTTTT
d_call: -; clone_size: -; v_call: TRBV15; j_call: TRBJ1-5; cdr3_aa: CATSRDPPGRGYQPQHF; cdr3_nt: TGTGCCACCAGCAGAGATCCCCCAGGGAGGGGATATCAGCCCCAGCATTTT
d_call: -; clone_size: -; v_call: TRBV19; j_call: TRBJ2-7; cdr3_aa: CASSISQGLLYEQYF; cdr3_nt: TGTGCCAGTAGTATATCACAGGGTTTACTCTACGAGCAGTACTTC
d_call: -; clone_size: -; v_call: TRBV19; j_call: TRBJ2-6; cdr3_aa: CASTQSISSGANVLTF; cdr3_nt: TGTGCCAGTACCCAAAGCATCAGCTCTGGGGCCAACGTCCTGACTTTC
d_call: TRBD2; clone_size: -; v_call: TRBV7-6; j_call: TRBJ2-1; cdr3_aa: CASSLSPSGARWDEQFF; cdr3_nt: TGTGCCAGCAGCTTATCACCTAGCGGGGCGAGGTGGGATGAGCAGTTCTTC
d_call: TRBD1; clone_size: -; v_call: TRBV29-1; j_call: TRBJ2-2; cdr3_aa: CSVGRQGAAGELFF; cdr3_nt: TGCAGCGTTGGACGACAGGGGGCGGCCGGGGAGCTGTTTTTT
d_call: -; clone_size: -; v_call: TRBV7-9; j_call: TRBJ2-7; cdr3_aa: CASSLVSGRIYEQYF; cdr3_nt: TGTGCCAGCAGCTTAGTGTCGGGCAGAATCTACGAGCAGTACTTC
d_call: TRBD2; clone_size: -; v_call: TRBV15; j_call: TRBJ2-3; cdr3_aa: CATSREPLAGGGDTQYF; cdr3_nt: TGTGCCACCAGCAGAGAGCCACTAGCGGGGGGAGGAGATACGCAGTATTTT
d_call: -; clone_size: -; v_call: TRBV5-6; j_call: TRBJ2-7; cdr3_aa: CASSLPATTYEQYF; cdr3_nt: TGTGCCAGCAGTTTACCCGCCACGACCTACGAGCAGTACTTC
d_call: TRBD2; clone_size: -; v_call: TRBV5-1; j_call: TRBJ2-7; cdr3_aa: CATSPSSGSWGQYF; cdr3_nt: TGCGCCACCTCGCCGTCTAGCGGGAGTTGGGGGCAGTACTTC
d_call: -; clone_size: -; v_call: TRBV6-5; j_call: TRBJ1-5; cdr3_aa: CASTQDKLSNQPQHF; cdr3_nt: TGTGCCAGCACCCAGGACAAATTAAGCAATCAGCCCCAGCATTTT
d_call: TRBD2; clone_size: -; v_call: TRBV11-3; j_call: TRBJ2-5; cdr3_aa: CASSLLWRESETQYF; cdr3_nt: TGTGCCAGCAGCTTACTTTGGCGGGAGTCCGAGACCCAGTACTTC
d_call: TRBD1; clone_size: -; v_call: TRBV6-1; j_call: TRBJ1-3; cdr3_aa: CASSARTGDGNTIYF; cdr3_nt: TGTGCCAGCAGTGCCCGGACAGGGGACGGAAACACCATATATTTT
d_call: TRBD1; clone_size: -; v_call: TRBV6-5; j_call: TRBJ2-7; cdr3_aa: CASSYLGTALTYEQYF; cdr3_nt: TGTGCCAGCAGTTACCTAGGGACAGCCCTGACCTACGAGCAGTACTTC
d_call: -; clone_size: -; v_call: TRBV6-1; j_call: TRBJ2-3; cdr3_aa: CASSDGGGGSTDTQYF; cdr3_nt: TGTGCCAGCAGTGATGGTGGTGGGGGGAGCACAGATACGCAGTATTTT
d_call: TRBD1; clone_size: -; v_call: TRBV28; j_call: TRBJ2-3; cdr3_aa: CASSSPGQGRNTQYF; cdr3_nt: TGTGCCAGCAGTTCTCCCGGACAGGGGAGGAATACGCAGTATTTT
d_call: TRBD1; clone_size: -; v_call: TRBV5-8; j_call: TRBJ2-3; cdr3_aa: CASSSDWTGRAQYF; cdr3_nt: TGTGCCAGCAGCTCGGACTGGACAGGTCGTGCGCAGTATTTT